These 31 T cell receptor beta chains came from one sample sequenced in a study of blood T cell repertoires in COVID-19. Profiled with immunoSEQ multiplex PCR; TCRdb holds only in-frame clones, not every one. This sample has 30,000 or so clones, with over 75% found just once. Sequencing used peripheral blood. The source is an elderly man with acute or convalescent COVID-19.

V usage is TRBV28 and J usage is TRBJ1-5, with TRBD1 identical over 9 bases. This CDR3 is built from 15 residues. Trimming at V came to 2 bases and at J to 8 bases, leaving 7 bases not matched to a gene. Germline lookup yields CDR1 MDHEN and CDR2 SYDVKM. Here the CDR3 reads CASSLPGTGRKPQHF. In nucleotides, the CDR3 is TGTGCCAGCAGTTTACCCGGGACAGGGAGGAAGCCCCAGCATTTT.

The chain recombines TRBV3-1 (or the pseudogene TRBV3-2) with TRBJ1-4, with a weak D call TRBD1 (6 bases). Trimming cost V 0 bases and J 9 bases, with 17 bases left between them. Looked up from germline, CDR1 is LGHDT and CDR2 is YNNKEL (reference sequence). CDR3 length equals 16 residues. The CDR3 DNA reads as TGTGCCAGCAGCCAAGACACAGGGCAATTGTCGCAAAAACTGTTTTTT. Residues: CASSQDTGQLSQKLFF.

The V gene is TRBV6-5, the J gene TRBJ2-5, with a tentative D call TRBD2 (5 bases). The CDR3 runs 13 residues. V lost 5 bases and J 5 bases, leaving 12 bases between the germline ends. The V gene's germline CDR1 is MNHEY and CDR2 SVGAGI. This chain's CDR3 is CASSQNRGETQYF. The CDR3 DNA reads as TGTGCCAGCAGTCAGAACAGAGGGGAGACCCAGTACTTC.

V is TRBV7-9 and J is TRBJ1-2, with D possibly being TRBD1 (5 bases). The CDR3 length is 15 residues. Germline loops: CDR1 SEHNR, CDR2 FQNEAQ (reference sequence). V was pared by 3 bases and J by 11 bases, with 22 bases between. In DNA form, the CDR3 reads TGTGCCAGCAGCTTGGCCTCCGGGCCCAGGGATGATTACACCTTC. Its protein is CASSLASGPRDDYTF.

V gene TRBV6-2 or TRBV6-3 combines with J gene TRBJ2-3, with D possibly TRBD1 on 5 matching bases. With 4 bases removed from V and 0 bases from J, the gap between germline ends came to 11 bases. CDR1 and CDR2 (germline): MNHEY, SVGEGT. This CDR3 is built from 15 residues. CDR3 loop: CASSFQGGSTDTQYF. The CDR3 bases are TGTGCCAGCAGTTTCCAGGGCGGTAGCACAGATACGCAGTATTTT.

V gene TRBV6-5 combines with J gene TRBJ1-1, with 8 bases matching TRBD1. This CDR3 has 14 amino acids. CDR1 and CDR2 (germline): MNHEY, SVGAGI. J lost 1 base, V lost 5 bases, and 3 bases had no gene match. CDR3 DNA: TGTGCCAGCAGTCACAGGGGGGAGAACACTGAAGCTTTCTTT. This sequence encodes CASSHRGENTEAFF.

V gene TRBV6-5 combines with J gene TRBJ1-6; D is unclear. The CDR3 sequence is 13 residues long. CDR1 is MNHEY, CDR2 SVGAGI, per germline. V dropped 5 bases and J dropped 10 bases, with 12 bases sitting between them. CDR3 nucleotides: TGTGCCAGCAGTCCGGAGGTTGTCTCACCCCTCCACTTT. As protein: CASSPEVVSPLHF.

This clone was seen just once. The rearrangement joins TRBV4-1 to TRBJ1-1; the match to TRBD1 covers 8 bases. Germline V gene lookup returns CDR1 MGHRA and CDR2 YSYEKL. V shed 0 bases, J shed 5 bases, and the junction held 11 bases outside the gene matches. CDR3 length equals 17 residues. This CDR3 reads CASSQDPAGGLLTEAFF. Written as DNA, the CDR3 is TGCGCCAGCAGCCAAGATCCGGCAGGGGGCCTACTTACTGAAGCTTTCTTT.

This sequence joins TRBV27 and TRBJ1-6; TRBD1 aligns across 7 bases. J was trimmed by 13 bases and V by 0 bases; bases with no gene match: 3. This CDR3 is 13 amino acids long. Germline V lookup: CDR1 MNHEY, CDR2 SMNVEV (reference sequence). This CDR3 reads CASSLSRGSPLHF. CDR3 coding DNA: TGTGCCAGCAGTTTATCCAGGGGGAGTCCCCTCCACTTT.

The chain recombines TRBV5-1 with TRBJ2-2; TRBD1 is a possible D gene (5 bases). Germline values: CDR1 SGHRS, CDR2 YFSETQ. Trimming pared 4 bases from V and 4 bases from J, leaving 8 bases between. This CDR3 has 13 residues. In DNA form, the CDR3 reads TGCGCCAGCAGCCCAAGGGGCACCGGGGAGCTGTTTTTT. Translated: CASSPRGTGELFF.

The chain joins TRBV6-5 to TRBJ1-1; D is undetermined. The CDR3 extends over 14 amino acids. Between the trimmed V and J ends, which lost 6 bases and 0 bases, there was a span of 11 bases. Germline CDR1 is MNHEY and CDR2 is SVGAGI. CDR3 nucleotides: TGTGCCAGCAGCTACAGAGCTATGAACACTGAAGCTTTCTTT. Translating it yields CASSYRAMNTEAFF.

V is TRBV10-2 and J is TRBJ2-3; TRBD2 matches 9 bases. The V and J ends lost 1 base and 2 bases, in that order; junction bases with no gene match: 7. Looked up from germline, CDR1 is WSHSY and CDR2 is SAAADI. The CDR3 contains 17 residues. The CDR3 DNA follows: TGCGCCAGCAGTGAGTATCCCCTAGCGGGGTACACAGATACGCAGTATTTT. This encodes CASSEYPLAGYTDTQYF.

CDR3 DNA sequence: TGTGCCAGCAGCTCTGGGACAGGGAACAATCAGCCCCAGCATTTT. Its protein is CASSSGTGNNQPQHF. The chain is built from TRBV7-2 and TRBJ1-5, with 9 bases matching TRBD1. The CDR3 covers 15 residues. Losses at the gene ends were 4 bases for V and 3 bases for J; bases not matched to a gene: 4. Germline values: CDR1 SGHTA, CDR2 FQGNSA.

V and J are TRBV7-2 and TRBJ1-3; TRBD1 agrees at 7 bases. The germline CDR1 and CDR2 sequences are SGHTA and FQGNSA. J lost 0 bases, V lost 5 bases, and 1 base had no gene match. The CDR3 sequence is 14 residues long. This chain's CDR3 is CASSRDSSGNTIYF. CDR3 DNA: TGTGCCAGCAGCCGGGACAGCTCTGGAAACACCATATATTTT.

The V call is TRBV9, the J call TRBJ1-1; D is perhaps TRBD1 (6 bases). Germline V gives CDR1 SGDLS, CDR2 YYNGEE. V lost 4 bases and J 1 base, leaving 11 bases between the germline ends. This CDR3 is 14 amino acids long. The CDR3 here is CASSPGVWNTEAFF. For the CDR3, the DNA is TGTGCCAGCAGCCCAGGGGTCTGGAACACTGAAGCTTTCTTT.

In its sample, this clone was seen once. The chain uses TRBV4-1 and TRBJ1-1; D may be TRBD1 (5 bases). Trimming shortened V by 4 bases and J by 3 bases, and 12 bases separated the two germline ends. This CDR3 spans 14 amino acids. The V gene's germline CDR1 is MGHRA and CDR2 YSYEKL. The CDR3 DNA follows: TGCGCCAGCAGCCGGACAAGTGGGGACACTGAAGCTTTCTTT. This translates into CASSRTSGDTEAFF.

The chain is built from TRBV30 and TRBJ2-2; no definite D call. The CDR3 has 15 residues. CDR1 GTSNPN and CDR2 SVGIG come from the germline V gene (reference sequence). Trimming stripped 0 bases from V and 0 bases from J, with 8 bases between. For the CDR3, the DNA is TGTGCCTGGAGTGTAACAGTCGCGAACACCGGGGAGCTGTTTTTT. This sequence encodes CAWSVTVANTGELFF.

Of note for this clone: Other DNA sequences in the same sample also yield this CDR3. The rearrangement uses TRBV3-1 (or the pseudogene TRBV3-2) and TRBJ2-2; 11 bases map to TRBD1. Trimming at V came to 4 bases and at J to 6 bases, leaving 7 bases not matched to a gene. Germline lookup yields CDR1 LGHDT and CDR2 YNNKEL (reference sequence). There are 16 residues in the CDR3. The CDR3 DNA is TGTGCCAGCAGCCGCCTCGGACAGGGGGCCGCCGGGGAGCTGTTTTTT. Translating it yields CASSRLGQGAAGELFF.

This clone appeared a few times. This sequence joins TRBV5-1 and TRBJ2-7; 10 nucleotides agree with TRBD1. V lost 3 bases and J lost 2; bases outside the gene matches: 2. Looked up from germline, CDR1 is SGHRS and CDR2 is YFSETQ. This CDR3 is built from 14 residues. In nucleotides, the CDR3 is TGCGCCAGCAGCTGGGACAGGGGCCCCTACGAGCAGTACTTC. Translation: CASSWDRGPYEQYF.

This chain connects TRBV2 to TRBJ2-3; TRBD1 is a possible D gene (5 bases). CDR1 is SNHLY and CDR2 is FYNNEI in the germline V gene. CDR3 length equals 15 residues. V lost 7 bases and J lost 3, with 17 bases in between. This chain's CDR3 is CASTRQGLGTDTQYF. CDR3 in DNA: TGTGCCAGCACCCGCCAGGGATTAGGGACAGATACGCAGTATTTT.

The V and J genes are TRBV2 and TRBJ2-5, with D perhaps matching TRBD1 (6 bases). V gave up 6 bases and J gave up 5 bases, with 19 bases separating them. This CDR3 contains 15 residues. Germline CDR1 and CDR2: SNHLY and FYNNEI. The CDR3 spells CASRARRGGQETQYF. The DNA for the CDR3 is TGTGCCAGCAGGGCGCGGCGAGGGGGTCAGGAGACCCAGTACTTC.

This chain joins TRBV18 and TRBJ1-5; D possibly corresponds to TRBD1 (6 bases). Trimming shortened V by 6 bases and J by 6 bases, and 21 bases separated the two germline ends. In germline, CDR1 is KGHSH, CDR2 LQKENI. This CDR3 is 16 amino acids long. The CDR3 DNA is TGTGCCAGCTCGCAGGAGGCGGCGGGGGCAGGTCAGCCCCAGCATTTT. Translated, it gives CASSQEAAGAGQPQHF. The variable domain in full, with the rest retrieved from reference TRBV18 and TRBJ1-5, is NAGVMQNPRHLVRRRGQEARLRCSPMKGHSHVYWYRQLPEEGLKFMVYLQKENIIDESGMPKERFSAEFPKEGPSILRIQQVVRGDSAAYFCASSQEAAGAGQPQHFGDGTRLSIL.

In its sample, this clone was seen a few times. The chain couples TRBV27 to TRBJ1-2; 7 nucleotides line up with TRBD1. CDR1 MNHEY and CDR2 SMNVEV come from the germline V gene (reference sequence). CDR3 length equals 21 residues. V shed 2 bases and J 4 bases; nucleotides not matched to a gene: 25. CDR3 region: CASSLLFSGKTGQLGIYGYTF. CDR3 nucleotides: TGTGCCAGCAGTTTACTATTTTCCGGAAAAACGGGACAGCTGGGGATCTATGGCTACACCTTC.

CDR3 sequence (DNA): TGTGCCTGCGGACCGCAGGGGACCTATGGCTACACCTTC. This gives the protein CACGPQGTYGYTF. The V and J genes are TRBV19 and TRBJ1-2; D may be TRBD1 (6 bases). The CDR3 runs 13 residues. The germline V gene has CDR1 LNHDA and CDR2 SQIVND (reference sequence). Trimming took off 11 bases at V and 4 bases at J, with 17 bases between the two ends.

The rearrangement uses TRBV27 and TRBJ1-1; D is perhaps TRBD1 (5 bases). V lost 2 bases and J 2 bases, leaving 12 bases between the germline ends. The germline V gene encodes CDR1 MNHEY and CDR2 SMNVEV (reference sequence). This CDR3 has 15 residues. The CDR3 is CASSLAPTGNTEAFF. Here the CDR3 DNA reads TGTGCCAGCAGTTTAGCCCCTACAGGTAACACTGAAGCTTTCTTT.

The chain is built from TRBV5-4 and TRBJ2-1; the match to TRBD2 covers 14 bases. The CDR3 has 16 amino acids. V lost 0 bases to trimming and J lost 9 bases; unmatched junction nucleotides: 5. The germline V gene encodes CDR1 SGHNT and CDR2 YYREEE (reference sequence). DNA of the CDR3: TGTGCCAGCAGCTTGGGACTAGCGGGGGGGCCGGGTGAGCAGTTCTTC. This codes for CASSLGLAGGPGEQFF.

The chain recombines TRBV7-6 with TRBJ2-7, with a possible D match to TRBD1 (5 bases). The ends were cut back, 6 bases at V and 5 bases at J, with 20 bases in the middle. The CDR3 extends over 15 amino acids. CDR1 and CDR2 (germline): SGHVS, FNYEAQ. The chain's CDR3 is CASSFTAGNRHEQYF. Written as DNA, the CDR3 is TGTGCCAGCAGTTTTACCGCAGGGAATCGGCACGAGCAGTACTTC.

The V call is TRBV7-3, the J call TRBJ1-1; D perhaps matches TRBD1 (6 bases). CDR3 length equals 13 residues. Germline CDR1 is SGHTA and CDR2 is FQGTGA. V lost 1 base, J lost 3 bases, and 6 bases lay in between. This chain's CDR3 is CASSLNRDTEAFF. In nucleotides, the CDR3 is TGTGCCAGCAGCTTAAACAGGGACACTGAAGCTTTCTTT.

The rearrangement joins TRBV18 to TRBJ2-5; tentatively, D is TRBD2 (5 bases). The CDR3 is made up of 15 amino acids. Germline CDR1 reads KGHSH; CDR2 reads LQKENI. V was cut by 2 bases and J by 3 bases, with 13 bases left in between. The chain's CDR3 is CASSPVGGWEETQYF. CDR3 DNA sequence: TGTGCCAGCTCACCAGTCGGCGGGTGGGAAGAGACCCAGTACTTC.

This clone occurred a few times. The chain combines TRBV6-1 with TRBJ2-7, with D tentatively TRBD2 (5 bases). Trimming pared 1 base from V and 7 bases from J, leaving 8 bases between. CDR3 length equals 12 residues. Germline-derived CDR1 and CDR2 are MNHNS and SASEGT. CDR3 protein: CASSEGSGEQYF. The CDR3 region has the DNA TGTGCCAGCAGTGAAGGGTCGGGGGAGCAGTACTTC.

This chain uses TRBV7-3 with TRBJ2-7; 10 nucleotides agree with TRBD1. The junction had 6 bases not matched to a gene; V was cut back by 5 bases and J by 5 bases. The germline V gene has CDR1 SGHTA and CDR2 FQGTGA. This CDR3 comprises 14 residues. CDR3 amino acids: CASSETGGYDEQYF. Here the CDR3 DNA reads TGTGCCAGCAGCGAGACAGGGGGCTACGACGAGCAGTACTTC.